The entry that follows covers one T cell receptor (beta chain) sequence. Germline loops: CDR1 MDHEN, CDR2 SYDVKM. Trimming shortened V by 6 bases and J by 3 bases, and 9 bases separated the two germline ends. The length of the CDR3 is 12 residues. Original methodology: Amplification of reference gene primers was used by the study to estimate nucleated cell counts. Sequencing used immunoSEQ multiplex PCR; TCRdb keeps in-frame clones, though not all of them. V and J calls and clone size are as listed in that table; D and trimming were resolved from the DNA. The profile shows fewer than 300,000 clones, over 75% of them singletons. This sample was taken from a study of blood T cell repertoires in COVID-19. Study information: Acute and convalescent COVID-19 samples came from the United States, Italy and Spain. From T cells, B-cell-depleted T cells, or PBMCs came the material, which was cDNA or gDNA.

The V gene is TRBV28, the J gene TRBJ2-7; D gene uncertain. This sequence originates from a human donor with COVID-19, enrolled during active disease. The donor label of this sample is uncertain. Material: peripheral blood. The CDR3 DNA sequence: TGTGCCAGCAGCATCAAACTCTACGAGCAGTACTTC. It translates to CASSIKLYEQYF.